This is a list of T cell receptor beta chains from one sample in a study of early T cells in non-severe SARS-CoV-2 infection. TCRdb re-called the 5' RACE reads with MiXCR, one entry per CDR3 protein. The sample has tens of thousands of distinct CDR3 sequences; approximately 4.4% are singletons. Sequenced material: whole blood. The receptors here all came from an adult who was a healthcare worker with PCR-confirmed SARS-CoV-2 infection or an uninfected control (not recorded which). CDR3s include the opening cysteine and the closing phenylalanine or tryptophan. D genes are given only for firm matches. Only part of the rows carry a size: once, few, many, or a class if the clone is expanded.

. | TRBJ2-1 | TRBV9 | many | CASSVGDHNEQFF | TGTGCCAGCAGCGTAGGAGATCACAATGAGCAGTTCTTC
. | TRBJ2-5 | TRBV13 | many | CASSLGRSSETQYF | TGTGCCAGCAGCTTAGGGCGGAGCAGCGAGACCCAGTACTTC
. | TRBJ2-7 | TRBV7-2 | . | CASSPLLGQYF | TGTGCCAGCAGCCCCCTTTTAGGGCAGTACTTC
. | TRBJ2-1 | TRBV29-1 | many | CSAASTGTAEQFF | TGCAGCGCCGCGTCCACGGGGACGGCCGAGCAGTTCTTC
. | TRBJ1-2 | TRBV19 | many | CASSRTGIYGYTF | TGTGCCAGTAGCCGTACAGGGATCTATGGCTACACCTTC
TRBD1 | TRBJ1-2 | TRBV29-1 | many | CSVGGQGALLYGYTF | TGCAGCGTTGGGGGACAGGGGGCTCTTCTCTATGGCTACACCTTC
TRBD1 | TRBJ1-5 | TRBV28 | many | CASSGTDLALNQPQHF | TGTGCCAGCAGCGGGACAGATCTGGCCCTCAATCAGCCCCAGCATTTT
. | TRBJ1-5 | TRBV19 | many | CTSSIGWLTAGSNQPQHF | TGTACCAGTAGTATAGGATGGCTTACGGCAGGCTCCAATCAGCCCCAGCATTTT
TRBD1 | TRBJ1-5 | TRBV29-1 | few | CSVSDRGNQPQHF | TGCAGCGTTTCGGACAGGGGAAATCAGCCCCAGCATTTT
TRBD1 | TRBJ1-1 | TRBV5-1 | many | CASSSRTGGTEAFF | TGCGCCAGCAGCTCCCGGACAGGGGGCACTGAAGCTTTCTTT
. | TRBJ2-5 | TRBV2 | many | CASSYGLAQETQYF | TGTGCCAGCAGTTATGGCCTAGCCCAAGAGACCCAGTACTTC